The 8 T cell receptor beta chains below all came from one sample that was sequenced in a study of control samples from healthy donors and cancer patients. Some clones are missing from TCRdb's copy, which holds only in-frame ones; the method was immunoSEQ multiplex PCR. This table holds 100,000 to 150,000 clones, approximately 87% found once. Sequencing used blood. Receptor source: a man between 60 and 75 years old in good health.

V gene TRBV25-1 combines with J gene TRBJ1-3; tentatively, D is TRBD1 (5 bases). Germline CDR1 reads MGHDK; CDR2 reads SYGVNS. V dropped 1 base and J dropped 3 bases, with 10 bases sitting between them. This CDR3 region has 15 residues. The CDR3 loop reads CASSESRGRGNTIYF. The CDR3 DNA sequence: TGTGCCAGCAGTGAATCGCGGGGACGTGGAAACACCATATATTTT.

The sample holds many counts of this clone. The J gene is TRBJ1-2, the V gene TRBV30; D is perhaps TRBD1 (6 bases). With 3 bases removed from V and 4 bases from J, the gap between germline ends came to 15 bases. Germline CDR1 reads GTSNPN; CDR2 reads SVGIG (reference sequence). The CDR3 is 14 residues long. CDR3 in DNA: TGTGCCTGGAGCGTCACAACGGGGGCCTATGGCTACACCTTC. It codes for CAWSVTTGAYGYTF.

The sample holds a few counts of this clone. V gene TRBV9 combines with J gene TRBJ2-7; D possibly matches TRBD1 or TRBD2 (6 bases each). V shed 0 bases and J shed 6 bases, with 13 bases lying between them. The germline CDR1 and CDR2 sequences are SGDLS and YYNGEE. This CDR3 spans 14 amino acids. This CDR3 reads CASSVDQGRGEQYF. DNA for the CDR3: TGTGCCAGCAGCGTAGATCAGGGGCGGGGCGAGCAGTACTTC.

V gene TRBV5-5 combines with J gene TRBJ1-4, with a tentative D call TRBD1 (6 bases). The length of the CDR3 is 14 residues. The V end was cut by 1 base, the J end by 7 bases, with 11 bases between. Germline loops: CDR1 SGHKS, CDR2 YYEKEE (reference sequence). The CDR3 loop is CASSLTGSGEKLFF. The CDR3 bases are TGTGCCAGCAGCTTGACAGGGTCAGGTGAAAAACTGTTTTTT.

The chain couples TRBV7-8 to TRBJ1-2; D is unclear. The ends were cut back, 4 bases at V and 8 bases at J, with 20 bases in the middle. The germline V gene encodes CDR1 SGHVS and CDR2 FQNEAQ. The length of the CDR3 is 15 residues. As DNA, the CDR3 is TGTGCCAGCAGCTCACGCCTCCCTGGGGAGTTGGGCTACACCTTC. This translates into CASSSRLPGELGYTF.

This clone was detected once. The chain combines TRBV28 with TRBJ2-7; 8 bases align to TRBD1. CDR1 and CDR2 (germline): MDHEN, SYDVKM. This CDR3 comprises 14 residues. The J segment lost 2 bases and the V segment lost 10 bases, leaving 10 bases of the junction unmatched. The CDR3 DNA reads as TGTGCCACCCAACTGGACAGGGTAACCTACGAGCAGTACTTC. Translated, it gives CATQLDRVTYEQYF.

The chain joins TRBV6-2 or TRBV6-3 to TRBJ2-5, with 12 bases lining up with TRBD2. The CDR3 spans 17 residues. Germline values: CDR1 MNHEY, CDR2 SVGEGT. V trimming: 6 bases; J trimming: 5 bases; junction bases outside the gene matches: 13. The CDR3 here is CASSDGRLAGAGETQYF. The DNA for the CDR3 is TGTGCCAGCAGCGATGGGCGACTAGCGGGGGCCGGGGAGACCCAGTACTTC.

V usage is TRBV7-9 and J usage is TRBJ1-2; D is unclear. Germline V gives CDR1 SEHNR, CDR2 FQNEAQ (reference sequence). V was pared by 1 base and J by 5 bases, with 11 bases between. CDR3 size: 14 residues. DNA of the CDR3: TGTGCCAGCAGCTTAGTGGGCCTTCTTTATGGCTACACCTTC. It is translated as CASSLVGLLYGYTF.